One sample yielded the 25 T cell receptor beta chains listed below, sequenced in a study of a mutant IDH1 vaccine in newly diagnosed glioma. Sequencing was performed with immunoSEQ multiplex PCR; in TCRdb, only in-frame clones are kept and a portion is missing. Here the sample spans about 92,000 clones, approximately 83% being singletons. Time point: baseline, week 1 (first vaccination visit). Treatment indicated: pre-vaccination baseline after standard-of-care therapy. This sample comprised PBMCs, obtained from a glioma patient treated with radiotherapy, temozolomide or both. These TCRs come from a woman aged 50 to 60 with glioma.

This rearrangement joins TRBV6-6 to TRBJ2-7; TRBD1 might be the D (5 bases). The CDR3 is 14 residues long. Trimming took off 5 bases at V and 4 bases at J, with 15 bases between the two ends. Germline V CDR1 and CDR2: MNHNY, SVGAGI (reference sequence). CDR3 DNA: TGTGCCAGCAGTCGCCCCCAGGGTCGATACGAGCAGTACTTC. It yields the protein CASSRPQGRYEQYF.

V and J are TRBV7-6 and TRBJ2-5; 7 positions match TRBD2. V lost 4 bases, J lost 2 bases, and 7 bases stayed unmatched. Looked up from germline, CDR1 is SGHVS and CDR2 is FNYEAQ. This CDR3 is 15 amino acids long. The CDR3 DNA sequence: TGTGCCAGCAGCTCGTTTTTGGGGGGGCAAGAGACCCAGTACTTC. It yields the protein CASSSFLGGQETQYF.

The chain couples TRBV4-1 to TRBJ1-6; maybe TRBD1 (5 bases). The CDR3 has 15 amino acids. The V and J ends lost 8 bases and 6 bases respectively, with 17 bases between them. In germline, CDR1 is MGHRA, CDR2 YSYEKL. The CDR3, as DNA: TGCGCCAGCCAGCCTGGGGCCCTCTTTAATTCACCCCTCCACTTT. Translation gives CASQPGALFNSPLHF.

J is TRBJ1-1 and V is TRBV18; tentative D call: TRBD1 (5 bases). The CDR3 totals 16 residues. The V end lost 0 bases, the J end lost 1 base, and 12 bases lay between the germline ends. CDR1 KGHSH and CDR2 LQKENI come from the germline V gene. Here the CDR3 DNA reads TGTGCCAGCTCACCACCGGGCAGGGCGTCGAACACTGAAGCTTTCTTT. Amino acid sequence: CASSPPGRASNTEAFF.

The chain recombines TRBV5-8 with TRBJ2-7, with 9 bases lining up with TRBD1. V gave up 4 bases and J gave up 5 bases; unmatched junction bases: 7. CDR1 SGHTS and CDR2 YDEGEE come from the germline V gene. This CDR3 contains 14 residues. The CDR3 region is CASSERDRENEQYF. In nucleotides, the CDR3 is TGTGCCAGCAGCGAACGGGACAGGGAAAACGAGCAGTACTTC. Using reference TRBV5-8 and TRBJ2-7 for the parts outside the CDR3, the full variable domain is EAGVTQSPTHLIKTRGQQATLRCSPISGHTSVYWYQQALGLGLQFLLWYDEGEERNRGNFPPRFSGRQFPNYSSELNVNALELEDSALYLCASSERDRENEQYFGPGTRLTVT.

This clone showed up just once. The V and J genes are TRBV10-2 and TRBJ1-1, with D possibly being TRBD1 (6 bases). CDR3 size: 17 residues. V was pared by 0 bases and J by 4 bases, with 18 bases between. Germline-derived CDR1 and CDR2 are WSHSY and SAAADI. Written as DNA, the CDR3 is TGCGCCAGCAGTGAGTCGTATAGAGGGAACAGGGTCACTGAAGCTTTCTTT. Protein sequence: CASSESYRGNRVTEAFF.

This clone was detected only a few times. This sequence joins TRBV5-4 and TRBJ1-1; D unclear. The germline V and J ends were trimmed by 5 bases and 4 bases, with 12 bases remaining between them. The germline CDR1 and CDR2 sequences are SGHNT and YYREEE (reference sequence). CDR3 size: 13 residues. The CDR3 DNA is TGTGCCAGCAGTCAAGACATATCCACTGAAGCTTTCTTT. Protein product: CASSQDISTEAFF.

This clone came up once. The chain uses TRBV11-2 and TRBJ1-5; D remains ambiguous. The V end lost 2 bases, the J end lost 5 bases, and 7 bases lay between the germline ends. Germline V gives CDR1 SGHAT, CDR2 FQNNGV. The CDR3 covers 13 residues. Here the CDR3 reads CASSLSQDQPQHF. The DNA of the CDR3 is TGTGCCAGCAGCTTAAGTCAGGATCAGCCCCAGCATTTT. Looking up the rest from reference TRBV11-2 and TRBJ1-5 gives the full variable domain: EAGVAQSPRYKIIEKRQSVAFWCNPISGHATLYWYQQILGQGPKLLIQFQNNGVVDDSQLPKDRFSAERLKGVDSTLKIQPAKLEDSAVYLCASSLSQDQPQHFGDGTRLSIL.

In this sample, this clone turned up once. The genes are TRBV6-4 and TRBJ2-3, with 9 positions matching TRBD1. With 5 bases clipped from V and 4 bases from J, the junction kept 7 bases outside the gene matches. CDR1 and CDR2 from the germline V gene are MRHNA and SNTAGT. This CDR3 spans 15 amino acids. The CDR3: CASSRGQGLPDTQYF. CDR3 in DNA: TGTGCCAGCAGTAGGGGACAGGGTCTCCCAGATACGCAGTATTTT.

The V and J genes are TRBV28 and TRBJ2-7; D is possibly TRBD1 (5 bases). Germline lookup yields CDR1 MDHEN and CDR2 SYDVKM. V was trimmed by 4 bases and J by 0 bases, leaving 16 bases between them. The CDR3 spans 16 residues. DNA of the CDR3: TGTGCCAGCAGTTCAGTGTCCAGGGTTAGCTCCTACGAGCAGTACTTC. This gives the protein CASSSVSRVSSYEQYF.

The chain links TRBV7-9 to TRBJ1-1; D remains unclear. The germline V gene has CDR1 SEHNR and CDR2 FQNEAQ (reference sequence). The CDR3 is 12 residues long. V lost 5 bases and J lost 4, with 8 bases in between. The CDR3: CASSLHSTEAFF. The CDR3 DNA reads TGTGCCAGCAGCCTTCACAGCACTGAAGCTTTCTTT.

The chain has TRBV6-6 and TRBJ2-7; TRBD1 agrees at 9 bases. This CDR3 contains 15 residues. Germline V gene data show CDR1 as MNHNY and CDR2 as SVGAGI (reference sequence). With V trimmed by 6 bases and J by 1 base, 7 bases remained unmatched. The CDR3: CASRLQGAKSYEQYF. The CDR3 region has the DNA TGTGCCAGCAGACTACAGGGGGCGAAGTCCTACGAGCAGTACTTC.

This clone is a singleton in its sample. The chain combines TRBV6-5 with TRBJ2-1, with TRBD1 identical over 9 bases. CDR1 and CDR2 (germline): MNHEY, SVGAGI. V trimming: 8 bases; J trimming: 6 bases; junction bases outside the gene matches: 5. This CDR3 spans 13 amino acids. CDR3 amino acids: CASWDRVVNEQFF. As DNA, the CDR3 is TGTGCCAGCTGGGACAGGGTTGTCAATGAGCAGTTCTTC.

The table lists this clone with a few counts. The CDR3 spells CASTLGRNTEAFF. CDR3 in DNA: TGCGCCAGCACCCTTGGCAGGAACACTGAAGCTTTCTTT. The chain links TRBV10-1 to TRBJ1-1, with D hard to call. CDR1 and CDR2 (germline): WNHNN, SYGVQD (reference sequence). CDR3 size: 13 residues. V dropped 7 bases and J dropped 1 base, with 10 bases sitting between them.

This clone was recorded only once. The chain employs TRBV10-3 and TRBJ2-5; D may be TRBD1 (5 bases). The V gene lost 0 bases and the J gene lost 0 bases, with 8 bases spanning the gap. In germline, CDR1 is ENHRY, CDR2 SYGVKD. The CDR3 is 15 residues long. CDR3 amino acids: CAISESGRDQETQYF. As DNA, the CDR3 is TGTGCCATCAGTGAGTCGGGCAGGGACCAAGAGACCCAGTACTTC.

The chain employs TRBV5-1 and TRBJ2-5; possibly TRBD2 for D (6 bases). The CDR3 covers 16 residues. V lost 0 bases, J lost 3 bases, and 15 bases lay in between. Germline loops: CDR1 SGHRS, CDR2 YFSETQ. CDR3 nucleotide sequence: TGCGCCAGCAGCTTGGCCCTACGGGACTCAAAAGAGACCCAGTACTTC. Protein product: CASSLALRDSKETQYF.

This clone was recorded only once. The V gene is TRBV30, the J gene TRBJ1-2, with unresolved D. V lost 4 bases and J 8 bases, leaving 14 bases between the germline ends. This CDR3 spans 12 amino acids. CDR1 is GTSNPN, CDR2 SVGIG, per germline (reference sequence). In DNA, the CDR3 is TGTGCCTGGATCCAAGGTATTTTCGGCTACACCTTC. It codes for CAWIQGIFGYTF.

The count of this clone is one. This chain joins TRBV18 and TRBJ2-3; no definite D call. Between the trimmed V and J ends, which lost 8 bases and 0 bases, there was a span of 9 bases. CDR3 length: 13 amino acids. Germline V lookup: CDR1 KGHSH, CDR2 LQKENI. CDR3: CASRSSSTDTQYF. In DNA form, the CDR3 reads TGTGCCAGCCGGTCCAGTAGCACAGATACGCAGTATTTT.

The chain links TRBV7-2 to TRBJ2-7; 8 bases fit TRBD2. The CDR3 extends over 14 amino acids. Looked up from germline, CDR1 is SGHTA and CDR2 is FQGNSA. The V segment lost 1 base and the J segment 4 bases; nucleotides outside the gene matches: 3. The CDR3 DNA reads TGTGCCAGCAGCTTAGGGAGCGGGGGTTACGAGCAGTACTTC. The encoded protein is CASSLGSGGYEQYF.

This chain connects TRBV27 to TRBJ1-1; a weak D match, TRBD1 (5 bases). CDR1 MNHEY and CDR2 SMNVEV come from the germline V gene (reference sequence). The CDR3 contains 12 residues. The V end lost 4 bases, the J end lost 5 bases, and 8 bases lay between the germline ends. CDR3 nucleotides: TGTGCCAGCAGTTCCCAGGGTACTGAAGCTTTCTTT. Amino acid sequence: CASSSQGTEAFF.

CDR3 sequence: CASSDPAGGAGNEQFF. The CDR3 DNA follows: TGTGCCAGCAGTGACCCAGCGGGGGGGGCCGGGAATGAGCAGTTCTTC. The V and J genes are TRBV2 and TRBJ2-1; 10 positions agree with TRBD2. V gave up 3 bases and J gave up 7 bases; unmatched junction bases: 9. This CDR3 region has 16 residues. Germline CDR1 SNHLY, CDR2 FYNNEI.

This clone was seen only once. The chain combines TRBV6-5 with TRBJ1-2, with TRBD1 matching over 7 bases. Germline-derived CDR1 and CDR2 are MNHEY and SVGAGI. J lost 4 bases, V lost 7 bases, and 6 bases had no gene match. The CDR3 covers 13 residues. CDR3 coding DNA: TGTGCCAGCACAAGGGGACAGCCCTATGGCTACACCTTC. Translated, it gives CASTRGQPYGYTF.

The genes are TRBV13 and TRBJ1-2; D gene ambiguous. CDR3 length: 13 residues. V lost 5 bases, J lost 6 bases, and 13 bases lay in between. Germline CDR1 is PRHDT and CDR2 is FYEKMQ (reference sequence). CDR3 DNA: TGTGCCAGCAGCGTAACCCAATGGGATGGCTACACCTTC. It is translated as CASSVTQWDGYTF. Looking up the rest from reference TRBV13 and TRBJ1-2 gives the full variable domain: AAGVIQSPRHLIKEKRETATLKCYPIPRHDTVYWYQQGPGQDPQFLISFYEKMQSDKGSIPDRFSAQQFSDYHSELNMSSLELGDSALYFCASSVTQWDGYTFGSGTRLTVV.

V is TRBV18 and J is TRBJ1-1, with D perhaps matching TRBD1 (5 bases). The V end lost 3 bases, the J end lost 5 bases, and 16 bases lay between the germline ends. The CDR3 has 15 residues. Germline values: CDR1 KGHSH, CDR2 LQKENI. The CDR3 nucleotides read TGTGCCAGCTCACCGGCGGGGGAACTGGTAACTGAAGCTTTCTTT. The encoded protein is CASSPAGELVTEAFF.

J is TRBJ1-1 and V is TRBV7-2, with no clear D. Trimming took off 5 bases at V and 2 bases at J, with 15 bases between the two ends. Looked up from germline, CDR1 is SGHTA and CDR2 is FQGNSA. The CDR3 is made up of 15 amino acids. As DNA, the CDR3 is TGTGCCAGCAGCCGCGACGGGGTAGCTAACACTGAAGCTTTCTTT. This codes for CASSRDGVANTEAFF.